This TCR beta chain derives from a study of regulatory T cells in long-lasting Graves disease. In the study overall: Patients newly diagnosed with Graves' had been on antithyroid drugs for under 3 months.

CDR1 and CDR2 (germline): SQVTM, ANQGSEA. The CDR3 length is 14 residues. With 5 bases removed from V and 7 bases from J, the gap between germline ends came to 17 bases. Construction of the TCR beta libraries employed iRepertoire HTBI primers in conjunction with Arm-PCR of CDR3 regions. One entry per CDR3 protein, called by TCRdb with MiXCR from the multiplex PCR reads. The table records roughly 320,000 distinct CDR3 sequences, 15% to 20% of them present only once. Time point: newly diagnosed GD, antithyroid drugs for less than 3 months. The TCR library was made from RNA that had been extracted from PBMCs in TRIzol. These same records also appear under a second study, on T cells in Graves' hyperthyroidism and ophthalmopathy. From that paper: Hyperthyroidism in the patients, aged 18 to 65, was newly diagnosed and under 2 months in duration.

The J gene is TRBJ2-2, the V gene TRBV29-1, with D possibly being TRBD1 (5 bases). Sequencing was performed on peripheral blood mononuclear cells (PBMCs), taken at new diagnosis, from a patient treated with antithyroid drugs. This TCR was recovered from a man aged 35-49 years with Graves disease. CDR3: CSVLGLSGIGELFF. CDR3 coding DNA: TGCAGCGTTTTGGGTCTTTCAGGGATCGGGGAGCTGTTTTTT.